One and the same sample provided the 22 T cell receptor beta chains below, sequenced in a study of shared clonotypes between healthy human individuals (dated by TCRdb to 2019 to 2021). The method behind the library was the immunoSEQ multiplex PCR assay. TCRdb holds this immuneACCESS table with in-frame rearrangements only. Some clones are missing; in checked studies, unresolved V genes explain under half, and the rest has no known cause. Across this sample there are hundreds of thousands of clones, with 95% to 97% seen only once. About 0.057% of the sample lies in the top ten. Sequencing input: naive CD4+ T cells sorted from blood. Sample cell subset or site, as interpreted from the label and publication: CD45RA+ positively selected. These receptors were taken from a woman aged 25 to 39 in good health.

The chain recombines TRBV29-1 with TRBJ2-2, with D perhaps TRBD1 (5 bases). CDR1 and CDR2 from the germline V gene are SQVTM and ANQGSEA. CDR3 size: 14 residues. Trimming removed 5 bases at V and 3 bases at J, with 13 bases between. Here the CDR3 DNA reads TGCAGCGTTCTACAGGAACCGGACACCGGGGAGCTGTTTTTT. Encoded protein: CSVLQEPDTGELFF.

This rearrangement joins TRBV2 to TRBJ1-5, with D unresolved. Per the germline V gene, CDR1 is SNHLY and CDR2 is FYNNEI. V was shortened by 6 bases and J by 0 bases, with 6 bases between the two germline ends. CDR3 length equals 13 residues. CDR3 protein: CASSYYSNQPQHF. In DNA, the CDR3 is TGTGCCAGCAGCTACTATAGCAATCAGCCCCAGCATTTT.

The genes are TRBV28 and TRBJ1-1; D gene uncertain. The CDR3 length is 14 residues. V lost 3 bases and J lost 4, with 12 bases in between. CDR1 and CDR2 from the germline V gene are MDHEN and SYDVKM. CDR3 sequence reads: CASSFRDSATEAFF. CDR3 DNA sequence: TGTGCCAGCAGTTTTCGGGATTCAGCCACTGAAGCTTTCTTT.

The chain is built from TRBV6-6 and TRBJ1-1; D possibly corresponds to TRBD1 (5 bases). The CDR3 totals 16 residues. Germline V gene sequence: CDR1 MNHNY, CDR2 SVGAGI (reference sequence). The ends were cut back, 6 bases at V and 2 bases at J, with 19 bases in the middle. The CDR3: CASREHQQAINTEAFF. The CDR3 DNA reads TGTGCCAGCAGAGAACATCAACAGGCGATAAACACTGAAGCTTTCTTT.

The CDR3 DNA follows: TGTGCCAGCAGCAAACAAGGAGGTAACACCGGGGAGCTGTTTTTT. Its protein product is CASSKQGGNTGELFF. The chain employs TRBV9 and TRBJ2-2; tentatively, D is TRBD2 (5 bases). In germline, CDR1 is SGDLS, CDR2 YYNGEE. The CDR3 is 15 residues long. V lost 4 bases and J lost 2, with 12 bases in between.

This chain uses TRBV28 with TRBJ2-7; D may be TRBD2 (6 bases). This CDR3 region has 12 residues. The germline V and J ends were trimmed by 6 bases and 4 bases, with 10 bases remaining between them. Germline lookup yields CDR1 MDHEN and CDR2 SYDVKM. The CDR3 region has the DNA TGTGCCAGCAGGCGGGGCATATACGAGCAGTACTTC. Its protein product is CASRRGIYEQYF.

The chain uses TRBV27 and TRBJ2-7; D is unclear. Germline CDR1 is MNHEY and CDR2 is SMNVEV (reference sequence). Trimming cost V 6 bases and J 4 bases, with 13 bases left between them. The CDR3 covers 13 residues. CDR3 amino acids: CASSLGLKYEQYF. The CDR3, as DNA: TGTGCCAGCAGCTTGGGATTAAAGTACGAGCAGTACTTC.

The chain has TRBV18 and TRBJ2-1; 7 nucleotides match TRBD2. V trimming: 0 bases; J trimming: 1 base; junction bases outside the gene matches: 6. There are 17 residues in the CDR3. Germline CDR1 reads KGHSH; CDR2 reads LQKENI. This CDR3 is CASSPPSLAASYNEQFF. In nucleotides, the CDR3 is TGTGCCAGCTCACCACCCTCCCTAGCGGCTTCCTACAATGAGCAGTTCTTC.

The chain couples TRBV27 to TRBJ1-2; tentative D call: TRBD1 (6 bases). The germline V gene has CDR1 MNHEY and CDR2 SMNVEV (reference sequence). Trimming took 5 bases from V and 8 from J, leaving 24 bases between them. The CDR3 sequence is 16 residues long. The chain's CDR3 is CASSPPPDSQSRGYTF. The CDR3 DNA reads as TGTGCCAGCAGTCCGCCCCCGGACAGTCAATCGAGAGGCTACACCTTC.

The CDR3 sequence is CASSSGGNQPQHF. The CDR3 coding sequence is TGTGCCAGCAGCTCCGGGGGGAATCAGCCCCAGCATTTT. The V gene is TRBV7-8, the J gene TRBJ1-5; TRBD1 is a possible D gene (5 bases). Germline loops: CDR1 SGHVS, CDR2 FQNEAQ. V was cut by 4 bases and J by 4 bases, with 8 bases left in between. The CDR3 length is 13 residues.

The chain combines TRBV7-6 with TRBJ2-1; no firm D call. The CDR3 runs 13 residues. V lost 5 bases and J lost 7, with 12 bases in between. Germline V lookup: CDR1 SGHVS, CDR2 FNYEAQ. CDR3 protein: CASSASPKNEQFF. The CDR3 coding sequence is TGTGCCAGCAGCGCATCCCCTAAGAATGAGCAGTTCTTC. Looking up the rest from reference TRBV7-6 and TRBJ2-1 gives the full variable domain: GAGVSQSPRYKVTKRGQDVALRCDPISGHVSLYWYRQALGQGPEFLTYFNYEAQQDKSGLPNDRFSAERPEGSISTLTIQRTEQRDSAMYRCASSASPKNEQFFGPGTRLTVL.

The genes are TRBV2 and TRBJ2-3; 13 bases agree with TRBD2. V lost 6 bases, J lost 3 bases, and 0 bases stayed unmatched. The CDR3 has 14 amino acids. Germline assignment: CDR1 SNHLY and CDR2 FYNNEI. The DNA of the CDR3 is TGTGCCAGCAGGGGACTAGCGGGGACAGATACGCAGTATTTT. Residues: CASRGLAGTDTQYF.

V usage is TRBV6-1 and J usage is TRBJ1-5; 7 bases agree with TRBD1. Germline CDR1 reads MNHNS; CDR2 reads SASEGT. The length of the CDR3 is 15 residues. The J segment lost 0 bases and the V segment lost 6 bases, leaving 5 bases of the junction unmatched. CDR3 amino acids: CASREGQSSNQPQHF. CDR3 nucleotides: TGTGCCAGCAGGGAGGGACAGTCTAGCAATCAGCCCCAGCATTTT.

This chain connects TRBV5-1 to TRBJ2-1; 12 bases are a match to TRBD2. V shed 3 bases, J shed 0 bases, and the junction held 4 bases outside the gene matches. There are 17 residues in the CDR3. The germline CDR1 and CDR2 sequences are SGHRS and YFSETQ. CDR3 protein: CASSSTTSGSSYNEQFF. The CDR3 DNA is TGCGCCAGCAGCTCGACGACTAGCGGGAGCTCCTACAATGAGCAGTTCTTC. The full variable domain, its missing parts supplied by reference TRBV5-1 and TRBJ2-1, is KAGVTQTPRYLIKTRGQQVTLSCSPISGHRSVSWYQQTPGQGLQFLFEYFSETQRNKGNFPGRFSGRQFSNSRSEMNVSTLELGDSALYLCASSSTTSGSSYNEQFFGPGTRLTVL.

This rearrangement joins TRBV28 to TRBJ1-2; 7 nucleotides line up with TRBD1. V shed 8 bases, J shed 4 bases, and the junction held 7 bases outside the gene matches. This CDR3 contains 13 residues. Germline V gene lookup returns CDR1 MDHEN and CDR2 SYDVKM. CDR3 nucleotide sequence: TGTGCCAGCTCAGGGGGACGGCTCTATGGCTACACCTTC. Translating it yields CASSGGRLYGYTF.

The chain couples TRBV18 to TRBJ2-2, with D maybe TRBD1 (6 bases). Trimming removed 3 bases at V and 4 bases at J, with 12 bases between. The CDR3 is 15 residues long. Germline V gene sequence: CDR1 KGHSH, CDR2 LQKENI. The CDR3 nucleotides read TGTGCCAGCTCACCCCGGGACACTCTCACCGGGGAGCTGTTTTTT. Protein: CASSPRDTLTGELFF.

This chain connects TRBV4-1 to TRBJ2-5; TRBD2 matches at 8 bases. With the DNA end fitting TRBJ2-7 better, the J assignment may be wrong. Germline CDR1 MGHRA, CDR2 YSYEKL. The CDR3 covers 16 residues. The CDR3 is CASSQRAGTRPYEQYF. In nucleotides, the CDR3 is TGCGCCAGCAGCCAGAGAGCCGGGACTAGGCCCTACGAGCAGTACTTC.

The gene calls are TRBV2 and TRBJ1-5; no reliable D call. The CDR3 contains 13 residues. CDR1 and CDR2 from the germline V gene are SNHLY and FYNNEI. V was clipped by 3 bases and J by 5 bases, with 8 bases between them. CDR3 residues: CASSEEGDQPQHF. CDR3 bases: TGTGCCAGCAGTGAGGAGGGCGATCAGCCCCAGCATTTT.

The chain has TRBV7-9 and TRBJ2-3; D perhaps matches TRBD1 (5 bases). Trimming shortened V by 0 bases and J by 6 bases, and 13 bases separated the two germline ends. The CDR3 contains 15 residues. Germline V CDR1 and CDR2: SEHNR, FQNEAQ (reference sequence). CDR3 amino acids: CASSLALAAGDTQYF. In DNA form, the CDR3 reads TGTGCCAGCAGCTTAGCTCTTGCGGCAGGGGATACGCAGTATTTT.

The chain combines TRBV5-1 with TRBJ2-3, with D hard to call. V was shortened by 4 bases and J by 2 bases, with 8 bases between the two germline ends. Germline V CDR1 and CDR2: SGHRS, YFSETQ. The CDR3 sequence is 13 residues long. Here the CDR3 reads CASSPENTDTQYF. The CDR3 region has the DNA TGCGCCAGCAGCCCGGAAAACACAGATACGCAGTATTTT. Filled out from reference TRBV5-1 and TRBJ2-3, the complete variable domain reads KAGVTQTPRYLIKTRGQQVTLSCSPISGHRSVSWYQQTPGQGLQFLFEYFSETQRNKGNFPGRFSGRQFSNSRSEMNVSTLELGDSALYLCASSPENTDTQYFGPGTRLTVL.

The rearrangement uses TRBV19 and TRBJ1-2; D not resolved. V lost 7 bases to trimming and J lost 2 bases, with 8 bases between them. The CDR3 contains 12 residues. CDR1 is LNHDA and CDR2 is SQIVND in the germline V gene (reference sequence). CDR3 sequence: CASMFQNYGYTF. DNA for the CDR3: TGTGCCAGTATGTTTCAGAACTATGGCTACACCTTC.

This chain connects TRBV19 to TRBJ2-1, with 10 bases matching TRBD2. J lost 4 bases, V lost 6 bases, and 6 bases had no gene match. This CDR3 region has 15 residues. Germline values: CDR1 LNHDA, CDR2 SQIVND (reference sequence). CDR3 amino acids: CASSRLAGVYNEQFF. In DNA, the CDR3 is TGTGCCAGTAGCCGCCTAGCGGGAGTATACAATGAGCAGTTCTTC.